The clone carrying this T cell receptor beta chain appeared a few times. Its specificity is not known. MiXCR was run by TCRdb on the RT-PCR reads, yielding one entry per CDR3 protein. Of more than 700,000 distinct CDR3 sequences in the sample, less than 25% are singletons; the top ten hold about 10%. This sample is drawn from a study of response to subunit inactivated influenza vaccine. Study-wide results and limits: Only a handful of new T cells, the authors suggested, are recruited with each seasonal influenza vaccination.

The germline gives CDR1 MNHEY, CDR2 SVGEGT. V lost 5 bases to trimming and J lost 11 bases; unmatched junction nucleotides: 21. This CDR3 region has 18 residues. This specimen was PBMCs from blood, taken around 5 days after vaccination. The receptor comes from a man aged 50-60 years who received an inactivated influenza vaccine. The rearrangement joins TRBV6-2 or TRBV6-3 to TRBJ2-1; 10 bases are shared with TRBD2. The CDR3 loop is CASSTVLAGDVLGSKQFF. The CDR3 bases are TGTGCCAGCAGTACCGTTCTAGCGGGGGACGTCCTAGGAAGTAAGCAGTTCTTC.